Described below is a single T cell receptor (beta chain) sequence and its context. Antigen: not known. The data belong to a study of OX40 agonist ivuxolimab in advanced cancers. Whole-study findings and limits: More expanded clones were seen, on average, in CD8+ T cells than in CD4+.

TCRdb keeps only in-frame clones here, not all; method: immunoSEQ multiplex PCR. The sample lists about 53,000 clones; more than 75% were seen once. With 0 bases removed from V and 4 bases from J, the gap between germline ends came to 8 bases. The germline V gene has CDR1 SGHRS and CDR2 YFSETQ. The CDR3 loop spans 14 amino acids. This clonotype was obtained from an adult with an advanced solid tumor such as melanoma, head and neck, liver or kidney cancer. The chain links TRBV5-1 to TRBJ2-4; weak D call: TRBD2 (5 bases). This specimen consisted of CD4+ or CD8+ T cells sorted from blood, obtained in a trial of the OX40 agonist ivuxolimab. The CDR3 reads CASSLDPGKNIQYF. The CDR3 DNA follows: TGCGCCAGCAGCTTGGATCCGGGAAAAAACATTCAGTACTTC.